This T cell receptor (beta chain) was captured by sequencing in a study of blood T cell repertoires in COVID-19. Here immunoSEQ multiplex PCR was the method, and the copy in TCRdb shows in-frame clones only, minus some. The sample holds approximately 97,000 clones, 90% seen once. The CDR3 extends over 17 amino acids. V was pared by 1 base and J by 4 bases, with 18 bases between. CDR1 and CDR2 (germline): SGHRS, YFSETQ. This TCR was recovered from a man aged 55 to 69 with acute or convalescent COVID-19. Material for sequencing was peripheral blood. The chain joins TRBV5-1 to TRBJ2-1, with D possibly matching TRBD2 (6 bases). Written as DNA, the CDR3 is TGCGCCAGCAGCTTGTATGGGGCCAACGGGGGATACAATGAGCAGTTCTTC. It codes for CASSLYGANGGYNEQFF. Full variable domain (outside the CDR3, taken from reference TRBV5-1 and TRBJ2-1): KAGVTQTPRYLIKTRGQQVTLSCSPISGHRSVSWYQQTPGQGLQFLFEYFSETQRNKGNFPGRFSGRQFSNSRSEMNVSTLELGDSALYLCASSLYGANGGYNEQFFGPGTRLTVL.